This TCR beta chain appears in the sequencing data of a study of T cells in localized non-small cell lung cancer. Findings and limits, study-wide: Longer survival (overall) was linked to higher T cell density in blood. Uninvolved neighboring lung showed the greatest T cell clonality, exceeding tumor.

Trimming stripped 2 bases from V and 5 bases from J, with 7 bases between. The CDR3 is 13 amino acids. In germline, CDR1 is SNHLY, CDR2 FYNNEI. Profiling relied on immunoSEQ multiplex PCR, and the TCRdb table lists in-frame clones only, not all of them. The sample records about 16,000 clones, roughly 82% being singletons. For this clone: Its antigen is not identified.

This sample comprised peripheral blood, obtained before any cancer treatment. V and J are TRBV2 and TRBJ1-5; D uncertain. This sequence originates from a male donor aged 60 or older with stage I lung adenocarcinoma. The CDR3 here is CASSETGDQPQHF. The CDR3 DNA is TGTGCCAGCAGTGAAACCGGGGATCAGCCCCAGCATTTT.